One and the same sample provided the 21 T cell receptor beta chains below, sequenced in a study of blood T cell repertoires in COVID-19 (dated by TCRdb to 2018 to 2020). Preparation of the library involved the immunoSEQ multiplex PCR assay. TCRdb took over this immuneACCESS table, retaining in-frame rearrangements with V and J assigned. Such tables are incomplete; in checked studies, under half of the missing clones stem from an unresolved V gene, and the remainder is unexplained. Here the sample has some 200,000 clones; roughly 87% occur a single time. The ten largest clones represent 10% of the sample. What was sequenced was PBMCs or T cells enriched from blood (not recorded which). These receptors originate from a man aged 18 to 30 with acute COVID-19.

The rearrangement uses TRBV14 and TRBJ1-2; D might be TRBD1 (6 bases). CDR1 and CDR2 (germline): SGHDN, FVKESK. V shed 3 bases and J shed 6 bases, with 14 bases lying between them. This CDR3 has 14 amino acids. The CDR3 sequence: CASSQLGQKNGYTF. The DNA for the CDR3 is TGTGCCAGCAGCCAGCTAGGACAGAAGAATGGCTACACCTTC.

The CDR3 region is CAMQEEANTEAFF. The DNA for the CDR3 is TGTGCCATGCAGGAGGAGGCGAACACTGAAGCTTTCTTT. The V call is TRBV10-3, the J call TRBJ1-1; D not resolved. The V gene lost 9 bases and the J gene lost 1 base, with 12 bases spanning the gap. The germline CDR1 and CDR2 sequences are ENHRY and SYGVKD. The CDR3 length is 13 residues.

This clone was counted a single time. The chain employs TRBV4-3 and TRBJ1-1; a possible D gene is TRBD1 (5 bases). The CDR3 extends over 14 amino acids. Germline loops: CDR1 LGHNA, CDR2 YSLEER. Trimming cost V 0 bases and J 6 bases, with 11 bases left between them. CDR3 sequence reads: CASSQDLGVAEAFF. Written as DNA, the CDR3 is TGCGCCAGCAGCCAAGATTTAGGGGTGGCTGAAGCTTTCTTT.

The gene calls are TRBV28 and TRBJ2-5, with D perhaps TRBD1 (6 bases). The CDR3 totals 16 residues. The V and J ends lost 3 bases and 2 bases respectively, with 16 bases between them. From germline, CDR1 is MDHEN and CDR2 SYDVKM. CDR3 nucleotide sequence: TGTGCCAGCAGTTTGGCTTCCGGGACAACACAAGAGACCCAGTACTTC. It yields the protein CASSLASGTTQETQYF.

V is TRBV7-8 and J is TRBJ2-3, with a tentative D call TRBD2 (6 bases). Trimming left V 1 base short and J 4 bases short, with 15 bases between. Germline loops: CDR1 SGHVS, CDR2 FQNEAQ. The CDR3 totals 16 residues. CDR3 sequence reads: CASSLVREIVPDTQYF. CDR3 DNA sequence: TGTGCCAGCAGCTTAGTACGGGAGATTGTCCCAGATACGCAGTATTTT.

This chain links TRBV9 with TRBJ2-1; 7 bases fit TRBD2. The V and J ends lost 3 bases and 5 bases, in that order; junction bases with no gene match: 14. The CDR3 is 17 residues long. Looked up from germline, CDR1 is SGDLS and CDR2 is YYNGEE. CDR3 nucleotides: TGTGCCAGCAGCGATAAAGCGGGGACCCAGCGAAACAATGAGCAGTTCTTC. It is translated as CASSDKAGTQRNNEQFF.

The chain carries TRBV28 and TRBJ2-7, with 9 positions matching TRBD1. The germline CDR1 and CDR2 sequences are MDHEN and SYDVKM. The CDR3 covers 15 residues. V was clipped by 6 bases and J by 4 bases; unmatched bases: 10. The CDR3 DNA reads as TGTGCCAGCAGCCCCTCATACAGGGGGCCATACGAGCAGTACTTC. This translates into CASSPSYRGPYEQYF.

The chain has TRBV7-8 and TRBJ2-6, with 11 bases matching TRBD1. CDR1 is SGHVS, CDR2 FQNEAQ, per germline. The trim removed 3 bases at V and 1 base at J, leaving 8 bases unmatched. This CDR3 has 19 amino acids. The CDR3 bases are TGTGCCAGCAGCTTCCCCCGGACAGGGGGCGATTCTGGGGCCAACGTCCTGACTTTC. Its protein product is CASSFPRTGGDSGANVLTF.

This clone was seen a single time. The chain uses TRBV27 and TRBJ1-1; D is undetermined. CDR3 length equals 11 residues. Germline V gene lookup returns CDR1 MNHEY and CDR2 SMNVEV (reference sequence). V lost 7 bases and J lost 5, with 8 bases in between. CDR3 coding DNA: TGTGCCAGCACGGGAGGAACTGAAGCTTTCTTT. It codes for CASTGGTEAFF.

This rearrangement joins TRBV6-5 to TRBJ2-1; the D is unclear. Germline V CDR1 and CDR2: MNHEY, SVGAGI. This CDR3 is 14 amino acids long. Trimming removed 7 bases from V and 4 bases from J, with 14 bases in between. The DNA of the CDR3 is TGTGCCAGCATTACCGCAGAGGTATACAATGAGCAGTTCTTC. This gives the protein CASITAEVYNEQFF.

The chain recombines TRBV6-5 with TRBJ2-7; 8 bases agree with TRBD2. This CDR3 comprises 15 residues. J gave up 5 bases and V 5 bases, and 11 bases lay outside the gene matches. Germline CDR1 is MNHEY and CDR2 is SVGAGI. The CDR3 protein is CASSQSWSGSDEQYF. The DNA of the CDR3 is TGTGCCAGCAGTCAAAGTTGGAGCGGGAGCGACGAGCAGTACTTC.

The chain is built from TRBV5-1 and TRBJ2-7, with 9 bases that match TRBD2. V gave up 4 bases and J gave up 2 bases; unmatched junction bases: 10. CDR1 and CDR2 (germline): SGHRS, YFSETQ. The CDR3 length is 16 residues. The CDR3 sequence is CASSQGVAGEAYEQYF. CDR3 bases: TGCGCCAGCAGCCAGGGGGTAGCGGGGGAAGCCTACGAGCAGTACTTC. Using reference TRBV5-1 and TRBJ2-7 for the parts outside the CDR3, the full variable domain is KAGVTQTPRYLIKTRGQQVTLSCSPISGHRSVSWYQQTPGQGLQFLFEYFSETQRNKGNFPGRFSGRQFSNSRSEMNVSTLELGDSALYLCASSQGVAGEAYEQYFGPGTRLTVT.

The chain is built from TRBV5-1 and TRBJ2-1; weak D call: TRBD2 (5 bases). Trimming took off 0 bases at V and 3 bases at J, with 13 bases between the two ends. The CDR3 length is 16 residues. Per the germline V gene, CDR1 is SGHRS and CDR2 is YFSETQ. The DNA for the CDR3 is TGCGCCAGCAGCTTGGGAGCGGCCTTAAGCTACAATGAGCAGTTCTTC. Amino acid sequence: CASSLGAALSYNEQFF.

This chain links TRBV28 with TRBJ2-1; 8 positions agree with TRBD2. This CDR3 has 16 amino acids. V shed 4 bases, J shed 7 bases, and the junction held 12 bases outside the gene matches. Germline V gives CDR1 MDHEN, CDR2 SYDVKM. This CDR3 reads CASSSPRGRRKNEQFF. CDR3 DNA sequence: TGTGCCAGCAGTTCACCTCGCGGGAGGAGGAAAAATGAGCAGTTCTTC.

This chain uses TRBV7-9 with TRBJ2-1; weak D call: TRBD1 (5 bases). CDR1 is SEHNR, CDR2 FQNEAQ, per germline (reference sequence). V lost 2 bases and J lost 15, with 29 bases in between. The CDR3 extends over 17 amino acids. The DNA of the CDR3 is TGTGCCAGCAGCTTAATCATGTCTACGCCTACCCGAAGGGGTCGGTTCTTC. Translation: CASSLIMSTPTRRGRFF.

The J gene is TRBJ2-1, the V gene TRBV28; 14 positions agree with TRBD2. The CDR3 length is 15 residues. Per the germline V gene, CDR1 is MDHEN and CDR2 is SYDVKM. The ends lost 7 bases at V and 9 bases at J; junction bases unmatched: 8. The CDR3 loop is CASKLGTSGRVEQFF. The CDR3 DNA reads TGTGCCAGCAAGCTCGGGACTAGCGGGAGAGTTGAGCAGTTCTTC. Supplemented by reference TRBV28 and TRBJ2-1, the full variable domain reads DVKVTQSSRYLVKRTGEKVFLECVQDMDHENMFWYRQDPGLGLRLIYFSYDVKMKEKGDIPEGYSVSREKKERFSLILESASTNQTSMYLCASKLGTSGRVEQFFGPGTRLTVL.

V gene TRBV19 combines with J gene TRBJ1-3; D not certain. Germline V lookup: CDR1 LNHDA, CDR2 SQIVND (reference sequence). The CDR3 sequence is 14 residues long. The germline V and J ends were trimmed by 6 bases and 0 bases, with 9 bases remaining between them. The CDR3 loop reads CASSQDFSGNTIYF. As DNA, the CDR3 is TGTGCCAGTAGCCAGGACTTCTCTGGAAACACCATATATTTT.

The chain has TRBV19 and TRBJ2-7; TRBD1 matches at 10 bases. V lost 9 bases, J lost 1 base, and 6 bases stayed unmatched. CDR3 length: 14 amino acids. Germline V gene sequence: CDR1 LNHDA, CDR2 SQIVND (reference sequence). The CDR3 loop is CASRDRGESYEQYF. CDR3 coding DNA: TGTGCCAGCCGGGACAGGGGCGAATCCTACGAGCAGTACTTC.

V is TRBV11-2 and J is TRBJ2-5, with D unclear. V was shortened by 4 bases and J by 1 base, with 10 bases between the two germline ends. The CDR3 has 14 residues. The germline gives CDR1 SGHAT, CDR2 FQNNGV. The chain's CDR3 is CASSSASGQETQYF. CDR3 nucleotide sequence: TGTGCCAGCAGCTCAGCGAGTGGCCAAGAGACCCAGTACTTC.

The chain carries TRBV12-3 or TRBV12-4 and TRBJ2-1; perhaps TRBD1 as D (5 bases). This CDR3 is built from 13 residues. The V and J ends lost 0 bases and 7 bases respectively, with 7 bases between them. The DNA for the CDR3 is TGTGCCAGCAGTTTAGCTGGGGCGAATGAGCAGTTCTTC. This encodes CASSLAGANEQFF.

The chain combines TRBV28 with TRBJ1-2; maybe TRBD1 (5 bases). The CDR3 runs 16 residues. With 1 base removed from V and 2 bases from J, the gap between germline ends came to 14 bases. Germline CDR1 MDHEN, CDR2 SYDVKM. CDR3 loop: CASSLSVPGGNYGYTF. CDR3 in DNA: TGTGCCAGCAGTTTATCGGTGCCCGGGGGGAACTATGGCTACACCTTC.